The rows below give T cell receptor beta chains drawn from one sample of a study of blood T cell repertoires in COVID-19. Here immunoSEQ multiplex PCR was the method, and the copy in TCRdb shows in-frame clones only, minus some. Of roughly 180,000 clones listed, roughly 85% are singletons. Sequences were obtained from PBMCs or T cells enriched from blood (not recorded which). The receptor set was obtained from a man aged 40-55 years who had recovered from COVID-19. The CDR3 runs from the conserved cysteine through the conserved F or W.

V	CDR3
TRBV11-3	CASSHEGQLLYEQYF
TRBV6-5	CASRAGGTGQPQHF
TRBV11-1	CASSLGGGNPYEQYF
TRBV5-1	CASSLEDRRDEQYF
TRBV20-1	CSARRGNEQFF
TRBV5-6	CASSLANGYTF
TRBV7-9	CASSRQGGYTF
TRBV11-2	CASSLGGGGTEAFF
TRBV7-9	CASSLGGDSNQPQHF
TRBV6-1	CASSEAEYYGYTF
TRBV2	CAFGTGSYGYTF
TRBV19	CASSIAQVTTGELFF
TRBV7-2	CASSLVAGGSGNTIYF
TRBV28	CASSAEERESEQFF
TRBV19	CASSIYLSGQTWSSYNSPLHF
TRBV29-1	CSVRRTSEYEQYF
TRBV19	CASSMEGNYGYTF
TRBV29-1	CSAAGGAGETQYF